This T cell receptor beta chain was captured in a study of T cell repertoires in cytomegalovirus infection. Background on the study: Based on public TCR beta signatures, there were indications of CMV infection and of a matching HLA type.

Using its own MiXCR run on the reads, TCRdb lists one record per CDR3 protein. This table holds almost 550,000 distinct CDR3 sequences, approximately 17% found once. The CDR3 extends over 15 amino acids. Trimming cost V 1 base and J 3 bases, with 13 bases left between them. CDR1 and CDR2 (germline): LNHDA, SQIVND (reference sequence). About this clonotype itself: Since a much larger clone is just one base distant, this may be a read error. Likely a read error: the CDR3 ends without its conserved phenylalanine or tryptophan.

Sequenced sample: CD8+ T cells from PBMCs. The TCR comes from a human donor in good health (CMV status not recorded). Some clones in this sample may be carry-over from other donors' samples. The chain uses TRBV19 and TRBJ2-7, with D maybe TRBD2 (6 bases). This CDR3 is CASSIARGLHYEQYY. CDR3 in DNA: TGTGCCAGTAGTATAGCCCGGGGACTCCACTACGAGCAGTACTAC.